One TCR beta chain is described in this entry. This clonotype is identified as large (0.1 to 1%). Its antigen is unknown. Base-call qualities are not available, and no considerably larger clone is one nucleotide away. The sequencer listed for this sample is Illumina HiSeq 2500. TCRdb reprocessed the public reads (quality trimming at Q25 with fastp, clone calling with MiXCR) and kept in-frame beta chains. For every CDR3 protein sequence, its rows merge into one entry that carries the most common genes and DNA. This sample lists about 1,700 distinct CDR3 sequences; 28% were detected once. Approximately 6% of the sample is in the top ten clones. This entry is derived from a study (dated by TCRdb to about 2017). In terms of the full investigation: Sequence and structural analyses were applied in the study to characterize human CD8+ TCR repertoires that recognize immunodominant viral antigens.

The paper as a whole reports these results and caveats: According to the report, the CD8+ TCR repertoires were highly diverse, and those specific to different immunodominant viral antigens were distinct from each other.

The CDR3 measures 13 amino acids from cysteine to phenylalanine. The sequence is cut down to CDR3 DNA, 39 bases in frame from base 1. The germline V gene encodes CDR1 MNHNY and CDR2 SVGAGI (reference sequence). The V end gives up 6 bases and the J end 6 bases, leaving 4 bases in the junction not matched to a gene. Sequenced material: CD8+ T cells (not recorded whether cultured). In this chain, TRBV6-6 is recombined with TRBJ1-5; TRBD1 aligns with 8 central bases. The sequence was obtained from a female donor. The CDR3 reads CASSQGAGQPQHF. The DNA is TGTGCCAGCAGCCAGGGGGCTGGTCAGCCCCAGCATTTT.